This passage covers 12 T cell receptor beta chains from one sample sequenced in a study of graft-versus-host responses after intestinal transplantation. Their antigens are not known. This table comes from immunoSEQ multiplex PCR, and its TCRdb copy is limited to in-frame clones, with some not included. The sample lists fewer than 150,000 clones; approximately 90% were seen once. Sequenced here: unstimulated CD4+ T cells sorted from spleen or lymph node cells, sampled before intestinal transplant. The receptors originated from a human donor who received an intestinal transplant.

The sample holds one count of this clone. The chain couples TRBV5-1 to TRBJ2-3; 8 bases are a match to TRBD1. This CDR3 has 19 amino acids. Unmatched junction bases numbered 16, after V lost 0 bases and J lost 4 bases. Per germline, CDR1 SGHRS and CDR2 YFSETQ. CDR3 DNA sequence: TGCGCCAGCAGCTTGGGGATCTACACCAGGGGGCGCGTCGCAGATACGCAGTATTTT. It codes for CASSLGIYTRGRVADTQYF.

The chain links TRBV7-6 to TRBJ2-5; the D call may be TRBD1 or TRBD2 (5 bases each). The CDR3 consists of 14 residues. Germline loops: CDR1 SGHVS, CDR2 FNYEAQ. V was cut by 1 base and J by 5 bases, with 11 bases left in between. CDR3 sequence reads: CASSLVRGSETQYF. The CDR3 DNA reads as TGTGCCAGCAGCTTAGTTCGGGGCTCCGAGACCCAGTACTTC.

This clone occurred once. The chain carries TRBV11-2 and TRBJ2-1; 7 bases map to TRBD2. Germline V gene data show CDR1 as SGHAT and CDR2 as FQNNGV. V was clipped by 8 bases and J by 1 base; unmatched bases: 2. The CDR3 runs 13 residues. The CDR3 DNA reads as TGTGCCAGCGGGGGGGTTTCCTACAATGAGCAGTTCTTC. This translates into CASGGVSYNEQFF.

The rearrangement joins TRBV2 to TRBJ2-3; D is perhaps TRBD2 (5 bases). Trimming stripped 7 bases from V and 2 bases from J, with 13 bases between. CDR3 length equals 14 residues. Germline V gene data show CDR1 as SNHLY and CDR2 as FYNNEI. The CDR3, as DNA: TGTGCCAGCACCCGGGAAGGACTCACAGATACGCAGTATTTT. Amino acid sequence: CASTREGLTDTQYF.

This chain links TRBV6-1 with TRBJ2-3; 11 bases agree with TRBD2. The V gene's germline CDR1 is MNHNS and CDR2 SASEGT. There are 15 residues in the CDR3. After removal of 6 bases from V and 3 bases from J, the junction contained 5 bases not matched to a gene. The CDR3 loop is CASRGLAGLTDTQYF. The CDR3 DNA is TGTGCCAGCAGAGGACTAGCGGGTCTTACAGATACGCAGTATTTT.

The chain employs TRBV29-1 and TRBJ2-3; TRBD1 aligns across 9 bases. The CDR3 runs to 13 residues. Looked up from germline, CDR1 is SQVTM and CDR2 is ANQGSEA. Unmatched junction bases numbered 5, after V lost 4 bases and J lost 6 bases. The CDR3 region has the DNA TGCAGCGTTGGGGGACAGGGTTCGGATACGCAGTATTTT. Translation gives CSVGGQGSDTQYF.

This chain uses TRBV19 with TRBJ1-5, with D unclear. There are 14 residues in the CDR3. V lost 0 bases and J 6 bases, leaving 9 bases between the germline ends. Germline assignment: CDR1 LNHDA and CDR2 SQIVND (reference sequence). CDR3 sequence: CASSIEAGVQPQHF. The CDR3 DNA is TGTGCCAGTAGTATAGAGGCGGGTGTTCAGCCCCAGCATTTT.

This chain joins TRBV4-1 and TRBJ1-1, with D unclear. The ends were cut back, 0 bases at V and 5 bases at J, with 19 bases in the middle. CDR1 is MGHRA and CDR2 is YSYEKL in the germline V gene. There are 17 residues in the CDR3. For the CDR3, the DNA is TGCGCCAGCAGCCAAGACCCGGCGGGGTACCCCACGACTGAAGCTTTCTTT. This translates into CASSQDPAGYPTTEAFF.

This clone was seen a single time. The chain carries TRBV2 and TRBJ1-2; D unresolved. CDR3 length equals 11 residues. Germline loops: CDR1 SNHLY, CDR2 FYNNEI. V lost 8 bases to trimming and J lost 2 bases, with 6 bases between them. CDR3 region: CASGRNYGYTF. In DNA form, the CDR3 reads TGTGCCAGCGGACGGAACTATGGCTACACCTTC.

V is TRBV7-9 and J is TRBJ2-1; D unresolved. Germline V lookup: CDR1 SEHNR, CDR2 FQNEAQ (reference sequence). This CDR3 has 16 amino acids. Between the trimmed V and J ends, which lost 5 bases and 4 bases, there was a span of 18 bases. DNA of the CDR3: TGTGCCAGCAGCCACGTCGGGCAGAGTCAGTACAATGAGCAGTTCTTC. It encodes CASSHVGQSQYNEQFF.

The rearrangement uses TRBV6-5 and TRBJ2-3, with D unclear. The CDR3 loop spans 13 amino acids. Trimming stripped 7 bases from V and 4 bases from J, with 12 bases between. Germline loops: CDR1 MNHEY, CDR2 SVGAGI. The CDR3 here is CASIKVGSDTQYF. CDR3 bases: TGTGCCAGCATTAAAGTCGGGTCAGATACGCAGTATTTT.

The V call is TRBV6-1, the J call TRBJ1-6; possible D gene TRBD1, 5 bases. V lost 8 bases and J 8 bases, leaving 13 bases between the germline ends. Germline CDR1 MNHNS, CDR2 SASEGT. This CDR3 has 13 amino acids. In DNA form, the CDR3 reads TGTGCCAGCGTGACAGAGTCCGATTCACCCCTCCACTTT. Residues: CASVTESDSPLHF.